This section outlines one TCR beta chain sequence together with its context. Amplification of TCR beta CDR3 regions was performed using RNA transcripts as template. First-round RT-PCR targeting the TCR CDR3 was performed with the HTBI primer set. TCRdb reprocessed the multiplex PCR reads via MiXCR and lists one record per CDR3 protein. The profile shows 340,000 or so distinct CDR3 sequences, about 20% of them singletons. The sample originates from a study of T cells in Graves' hyperthyroidism and ophthalmopathy. The CDR3 is made up of 17 amino acids. Germline V gene lookup returns CDR1 SGDLS and CDR2 YYNGEE. V lost 4 bases and J lost 6; bases outside the gene matches: 13.

This clonotype originated in a woman aged 50 to 60 with Graves' hyperthyroidism. The chain has TRBV9 and TRBJ2-1; 10 bases agree with TRBD2. The sequencing input was blood. CDR3 sequence: CASSPYPLAGEGNEQFF. The CDR3 bases are TGTGCCAGCAGCCCCTACCCTCTAGCGGGAGAGGGCAATGAGCAGTTCTTC.